The 19 T cell receptor beta chains below were found in one sample sequenced in a study of neurological immune-mediated disorders. A single record per CDR3 protein comes from TCRdb applying MiXCR to the 5' RACE reads. The sample includes roughly 70,000 distinct CDR3 sequences, roughly 5.5% seen only once; the top ten take approximately 2.6%. The source material was PBMCs. The origin of the receptors is a woman aged 30 to 39 with multiple sclerosis.

This clonotype appeared a few times. V is TRBV3-1 and J is TRBJ1-5; 8 bases map to TRBD1. Germline lookup yields CDR1 LGHDT and CDR2 YNNKEL (reference sequence). V shed 2 bases and J 8 bases; nucleotides not matched to a gene: 11. The CDR3 sequence is 16 residues long. For the CDR3, the DNA is TGTGCCAGCAGCCAATCAGGGGGCCAAACAATGGAGCCCCAGCATTTT. Its protein is CASSQSGGQTMEPQHF.

This clonotype was observed many times. V and J are TRBV9 and TRBJ2-1; 7 bases are shared with TRBD1. Germline V gives CDR1 SGDLS, CDR2 YYNGEE. The CDR3 is 17 residues long. With 4 bases clipped from V and 3 bases from J, the junction kept 13 bases outside the gene matches. CDR3 sequence (DNA): TGTGCCAGCAGCTCAAGACAGGGCCGCCAGGTCTACAATGAGCAGTTCTTC. As protein: CASSSRQGRQVYNEQFF.

This clonotype has just a few counts. Possible read error: a much larger clone is one base away. The chain recombines TRBV5-6 with TRBJ2-5; no definite D call. V shed 2 bases and J shed 6 bases, with 8 bases lying between them. CDR1 SGHDT and CDR2 YYEEEE come from the germline V gene. The CDR3 sequence is 12 residues long. CDR3: CASSFNYKTQYF. DNA of the CDR3: TGTGCCAGCAGCTTTAATTATAAGACCCAGTACTTC.

This clonotype appeared many times. The J gene is TRBJ2-2, the V gene TRBV7-8; TRBD1 matches at 9 bases. V was pared by 8 bases and J by 5 bases, with 6 bases of the junction left unmatched. The CDR3 has 14 amino acids. Per germline, CDR1 SGHVS and CDR2 FQNEAQ. The CDR3 sequence is CASGDRGGTGELFF. In DNA, the CDR3 is TGTGCCAGCGGAGACAGGGGGGGTACCGGGGAGCTGTTTTTT.

This clonotype was seen a few times. The J gene is TRBJ1-2, the V gene TRBV5-1; D call uncertain. The CDR3 covers 13 residues. Germline CDR1 and CDR2: SGHRS and YFSETQ. V lost 1 base to trimming and J lost 6 bases, with 10 bases between them. The CDR3 reads CASSLSGFDGYTF. CDR3 sequence (DNA): TGCGCCAGCAGCTTGTCTGGGTTCGATGGCTACACCTTC.

Concerning this clonotype: The limits of the CDR3 on the DNA are not certain, so only TCRdb's listed CDR3 is given. This chain's CDR3 is CASSFGVGQGSYQPQNF. V usage is TRBV5-6 and J usage is TRBJ1-5; TRBD1 is the table's D call and was not checked against the DNA. The CDR3 is 17 residues long, counting both termini. Germline V gene sequence: CDR1 SGHDT, CDR2 YYEEEE.

A note on this clonotype: Since a much larger clone is just one base distant, this may be a read error. This chain connects TRBV4-1 to TRBJ2-1; possible D gene TRBD2, 7 bases. Germline V lookup: CDR1 MGHRA, CDR2 YSYEKL. This CDR3 contains 17 residues. Trimming cost V 2 bases and J 7 bases, with 21 bases left between them. CDR3 residues: CASSQRTRGGALNEQFF. In DNA form, the CDR3 reads TGCGCCAGCAGCCAACGGACTAGAGGGGGGGCCTTGAATGAGCAGTTCTTC.

This clonotype was detected only a few times. The chain recombines TRBV9 with TRBJ1-2, with 8 bases identical to TRBD1. Germline CDR1 is SGDLS and CDR2 is YYNGEE. Trimming cost V 2 bases and J 3 bases; bases outside gene matches: 3. The CDR3 totals 14 residues. The CDR3 here is CASSVDRVDYGYTF. The CDR3, as DNA: TGTGCCAGCAGCGTGGACAGGGTAGACTATGGCTACACCTTC.

This clonotype has ten or more counts. The rearrangement links TRBV20-1 to TRBJ1-1; D perhaps matches TRBD1 (6 bases). The CDR3 is 16 amino acids. V lost 0 bases to trimming and J lost 5 bases, with 19 bases between them. Per germline, CDR1 DFQATT and CDR2 SNEGSKA (reference sequence). The CDR3 region is CSAREDWGRGGTEAFF. The CDR3 coding sequence is TGCAGTGCTAGAGAGGATTGGGGCAGGGGAGGGACTGAAGCTTTCTTT.

This clonotype appeared a few times. The V gene is TRBV5-1, the J gene TRBJ2-2; no firm D call. Germline V CDR1 and CDR2: SGHRS, YFSETQ. With 4 bases removed from V and 4 bases from J, the gap between germline ends came to 11 bases. The CDR3 has 14 residues. This CDR3 reads CASSEDSSTGELFF. The CDR3 DNA follows: TGCGCCAGCAGCGAGGATTCCTCCACCGGGGAGCTGTTTTTT.

This clonotype appeared many times. V usage is TRBV3-1 and J usage is TRBJ1-6, with D hard to call. V shed 2 bases and J shed 0 bases, with 5 bases lying between them. The germline gives CDR1 LGHDT, CDR2 YNNKEL (reference sequence). There are 15 residues in the CDR3. Here the CDR3 reads CASSQYSSYNSPLHF. For the CDR3, the DNA is TGTGCCAGCAGCCAATATAGCTCCTATAATTCACCCCTCCACTTT.

Concerning this clonotype: This may stem from a read error, because a much larger clone lies one nucleotide away. The genes are TRBV3-1 and TRBJ2-5, with D hard to call. The CDR3 is made up of 14 amino acids. The germline V and J ends were trimmed by 1 base and 4 bases, with 10 bases remaining between them. Germline values: CDR1 LGHDT, CDR2 YNNKEL (reference sequence). The CDR3 nucleotides are TGTGCCAGCAGCCAAGGGAAGGGTGGAGAGACCCAGTACTTC. Its translation: CASSQGKGGETQYF.

On this clonotype itself: With a much larger clone just one base away, this may be a read error. The chain carries TRBV2 and TRBJ2-7; D remains ambiguous. The germline CDR1 and CDR2 sequences are SNHLY and FYNNEI. The CDR3 is 13 amino acids. Between the trimmed V and J ends, which lost 1 base and 4 bases, there was a span of 8 bases. CDR3 DNA sequence: TGTGCCAGCAGTGAAGAAAGTTTTTACGAGCAGTACTTC. It yields the protein CASSEESFYEQYF.

This clonotype occurred many times. This chain links TRBV5-1 with TRBJ1-2, with D possibly being TRBD1 (5 bases). Germline V lookup: CDR1 SGHRS, CDR2 YFSETQ. The germline V and J ends were trimmed by 3 bases and 2 bases, with 11 bases remaining between them. This CDR3 has 14 residues. The CDR3 loop reads CASSSRDGNYGYTF. In nucleotides, the CDR3 is TGCGCCAGCAGCTCCAGGGACGGAAACTATGGCTACACCTTC. The full variable domain, completed using reference TRBV5-1 and TRBJ1-2, is KAGVTQTPRYLIKTRGQQVTLSCSPISGHRSVSWYQQTPGQGLQFLFEYFSETQRNKGNFPGRFSGRQFSNSRSEMNVSTLELGDSALYLCASSSRDGNYGYTFGSGTRLTVV.

This clonotype was seen more than once but under ten times. V is TRBV11-2 and J is TRBJ2-1; 9 nucleotides line up with TRBD2. Germline V gene sequence: CDR1 SGHAT, CDR2 FQNNGV. Trimming took 8 bases from V and 0 from J; bases not matched to a gene: 11. This CDR3 region has 17 residues. The CDR3 loop reads CASGAGGTSSSYNEQFF. CDR3 in DNA: TGTGCCAGCGGTGCGGGGGGGACTTCCAGCTCCTACAATGAGCAGTTCTTC. The complete variable domain, with remaining parts taken from reference TRBV11-2 and TRBJ2-1, reads EAGVAQSPRYKIIEKRQSVAFWCNPISGHATLYWYQQILGQGPKLLIQFQNNGVVDDSQLPKDRFSAERLKGVDSTLKIQPAKLEDSAVYLCASGAGGTSSSYNEQFFGPGTRLTVL.

Ten or more counts support this clonotype. This may be a read error, as it is one base from a much larger clone. The chain uses TRBV5-1 and TRBJ2-6, with D tentatively TRBD1 or TRBD2 (5 bases each). Germline values: CDR1 SGHRS, CDR2 YFSETQ. This CDR3 has 16 residues. CDR3 region: CASSSRASSGAKVLTF. CDR3 sequence (DNA): TGCGCCAGCAGCTCCAGGGCTAGCTCTGGGGCCAAAGTCCTGACTTTC.

This clonotype was seen many times. This CDR3 is CASSLRGGGSNQPQHF. The DNA of the CDR3 is TGTGCCAGCAGTTTAAGGGGTGGGGGATCTAATCAGCCCCAGCATTTT. The V and J genes are TRBV12-3 or TRBV12-4 and TRBJ1-5; maybe TRBD1 (5 bases). The CDR3 has 16 residues. V lost 2 bases, J lost 4 bases, and 15 bases lay in between.

Only a few counts were recorded for this clonotype. This chain uses TRBV20-1 with TRBJ2-2; 7 positions match TRBD1. The CDR3 length is 13 residues. The trim removed 1 base at V and 5 bases at J, leaving 1 base unmatched. The germline gives CDR1 DFQATT, CDR2 SNEGSKA (reference sequence). This CDR3 reads CSARGQGTGELFF. The CDR3 nucleotides are TGCAGTGCTAGAGGACAGGGAACCGGGGAGCTGTTTTTT.

In this sample, this clonotype turned up many times. V gene TRBV5-1 combines with J gene TRBJ1-4; 9 nucleotides align to TRBD1. CDR1 SGHRS and CDR2 YFSETQ come from the germline V gene. The CDR3 is 14 amino acids. Trimming at V came to 4 bases and at J to 12 bases, leaving 10 bases not matched to a gene. The chain's CDR3 is CASSAGQGGLELFF. The CDR3 nucleotides read TGCGCCAGCAGCGCGGGACAGGGAGGCCTGGAACTGTTTTTT.